A selection of T cell receptor beta chains follows, all from one sample in a study of blood T cell repertoires in COVID-19. Method: immunoSEQ multiplex PCR; TCRdb's copy keeps in-frame clones and lacks some. The data hold over 60,000 clones, with roughly 89% observed a single time. The sequenced material came from peripheral blood. These receptors originate from an elderly man with acute or convalescent COVID-19. The CDR3 runs from the conserved cysteine through the conserved F or W. A D gene is named only where the DNA matches it firmly. Clone size is shown for a subset of rows, as once, few, many or a class of expanded clone.

J gene | D gene | V gene | clone size | CDR3 protein | CDR3 DNA
TRBJ1-3 | - | TRBV5-1 | - | CASSLAGPTYGNTIYF | TGCGCCAGCAGCTTGGCTGGGCCTACTTATGGAAACACCATATATTTT
TRBJ1-3 | TRBD1 | TRBV29-1 | - | CSVSSGQGGVGNTIYF | TGCAGCGTTTCCTCCGGACAGGGAGGTGTTGGAAACACCATATATTTT
TRBJ2-2 | - | TRBV18 | - | CASSLARGELFF | TGTGCCAGCTCCCTAGCCCGCGGGGAGCTGTTTTTT
TRBJ1-2 | - | TRBV2 | - | CASSEDEAPTHYGYTF | TGTGCCAGCAGTGAAGATGAGGCCCCGACGCACTATGGCTACACCTTC
TRBJ2-5 | TRBD2 | TRBV11-2 | - | CASSLGPFTSGRPETQYF | TGTGCCAGCAGCTTAGGTCCCTTCACTAGCGGGAGGCCAGAGACCCAGTACTTC
TRBJ2-7 | TRBD1 | TRBV25-1 | - | CASSGPRTGSEQYF | TGTGCCAGCAGTGGCCCCCGGACAGGGTCCGAGCAGTACTTC
TRBJ1-1 | - | TRBV15 | once | CATSSDQVNTEAFF | TGTGCCACCAGCAGTGACCAGGTGAACACTGAAGCTTTCTTT
TRBJ2-5 | - | TRBV10-1 | - | CASSESSGTAQETQYF | TGCGCCAGCAGTGAGTCTAGCGGGACAGCACAAGAGACCCAGTACTTC
TRBJ1-2 | - | TRBV9 | once | CASSSGPTGKYGYTF | TGTGCCAGCAGCTCTGGCCCGACAGGAAAATATGGCTACACCTTC
TRBJ1-1 | TRBD1 | TRBV7-3 | - | CASSITGGTEAFF | TGTGCCAGCAGCATTACAGGGGGGACTGAAGCTTTCTTT
TRBJ1-6 | - | TRBV25-1 | - | CASRETGDSPLHF | TGTGCCAGCAGGGAGACGGGGGATTCACCCCTCCACTTT
TRBJ2-2 | - | TRBV7-9 | - | CASSSPGNTGELFF | TGTGCCAGCAGCTCTCCGGGAAACACCGGGGAGCTGTTTTTT
TRBJ2-1 | TRBD2 | TRBV9 | - | CASSVLRAGGPDEQFF | TGTGCCAGCAGCGTCCTTAGGGCGGGAGGGCCAGATGAGCAGTTCTTC
TRBJ1-1 | TRBD1 | TRBV7-2 | - | CASSIRTGGGTEAFF | TGTGCCAGCAGCATCCGGACAGGGGGCGGCACTGAAGCTTTCTTT
TRBJ2-3 | - | TRBV28 | - | CASSPVRAFFTDTQYF | TGTGCCAGCAGTCCCGTGCGGGCTTTTTTCACAGATACGCAGTATTTT
TRBJ2-2 | TRBD1 | TRBV5-1 | - | CASLGTGLNTGELFF | TGCGCCAGCTTGGGGACAGGGCTGAACACCGGGGAGCTGTTTTTT
TRBJ2-7 | TRBD2 | TRBV3-1/TRBV3-2 | - | CASSPGGGYEQYF | TGTGCCAGCAGCCCCGGGGGGGGGTACGAGCAGTACTTC
TRBJ2-3 | - | TRBV7-9 | - | CASSLTGMQYF | TGTGCCAGCAGCTTAACGGGAATGCAGTATTTT
TRBJ2-7 | - | TRBV5-1 | - | CASTWGDRVTEEQYF | TGCGCCAGCACCTGGGGGGATAGAGTGACGGAGGAGCAGTACTTC
TRBJ2-1 | TRBD2 | TRBV5-1 | - | CASSSVAGGRYNEQFF | TGCGCCAGCAGCTCGGTAGCGGGAGGCCGCTACAATGAGCAGTTCTTC
TRBJ1-3 | - | TRBV19 | - | CASSWGRVDSGNTIYF | TGTGCCAGTAGTTGGGGCAGGGTCGACTCTGGAAACACCATATATTTT
TRBJ1-4 | TRBD1 | TRBV2 | - | CASSFVQGSNEKLFF | TGTGCCAGCAGTTTCGTACAGGGGTCTAATGAAAAACTGTTTTTT
TRBJ2-2 | TRBD2 | TRBV7-6 | - | CASSLSGGRAILSGELFF | TGTGCCAGCAGCTTAAGTGGCGGGAGGGCCATTCTCTCCGGGGAGCTGTTTTTT
TRBJ1-1 | - | TRBV9 | - | CASSSQGFGTEAFF | TGTGCCAGCAGCTCACAGGGATTTGGCACTGAAGCTTTCTTT
TRBJ2-3 | TRBD1 | TRBV24-1 | - | CATSDPRTGYTDTQYF | TGTGCCACCAGTGATCCTAGGACAGGTTACACAGATACGCAGTATTTT
TRBJ1-1 | TRBD1 | TRBV7-9 | - | CASSFYRGLEAFF | TGTGCCAGCAGCTTTTACAGGGGACTTGAAGCTTTCTTT
TRBJ1-4 | TRBD1 | TRBV10-3 | - | CAISQGERGEKLFF | TGTGCCATCAGCCAGGGGGAGAGAGGTGAAAAACTGTTTTTT
TRBJ1-1 | TRBD1 | TRBV30 | - | CAWDRVGEAFF | TGTGCCTGGGACAGGGTCGGTGAAGCTTTCTTT
TRBJ2-7 | TRBD2 | TRBV4-2 | - | CASSQEGRGIYEQYF | TGTGCCAGCAGCCAAGAAGGGAGGGGCATCTACGAGCAGTACTTC
TRBJ2-2 | TRBD2 | TRBV7-6 | - | CASSLVVAGGPDTGELFF | TGTGCCAGCAGCTTAGTGGTAGCGGGAGGGCCTGACACCGGGGAGCTGTTTTTT
TRBJ1-2 | - | TRBV7-9 | - | CASSSSGSTSYGYTF | TGTGCCAGCAGCTCATCAGGATCAACTAGCTATGGCTACACCTTC
TRBJ2-7 | - | TRBV19 | - | CASSIEKGPYEQYF | TGTGCCAGTAGTATAGAAAAGGGGCCCTACGAGCAGTACTTC
TRBJ1-4 | - | TRBV27 | - | CASSSTGFSGEKLFF | TGTGCCAGCAGTTCAACAGGGTTCTCAGGGGAAAAACTGTTTTTT
TRBJ2-7 | - | TRBV7-2 | - | CASSLNSWYEQYF | TGTGCCAGCAGCTTAAACTCGTGGTACGAGCAGTACTTC
TRBJ1-2 | - | TRBV19 | - | CASSMDTSNTPVYGYTF | TGTGCCAGTAGTATGGACACCTCCAATACCCCCGTCTATGGCTACACCTTC
TRBJ2-1 | TRBD2 | TRBV2 | - | CASSELAGGPGEQFF | TGTGCCAGCAGTGAGCTAGCGGGAGGGCCGGGTGAGCAGTTCTTC
TRBJ1-1 | - | TRBV25-1 | once | CASSEGVMNTEAFF | TGTGCCAGCAGTGAGGGAGTCATGAACACTGAAGCTTTCTTT
TRBJ2-7 | - | TRBV30 | - | CAWSPGRTGEQYF | TGTGCCTGGAGCCCCGGTCGAACGGGCGAGCAGTACTTC
TRBJ2-3 | - | TRBV19 | - | CASSRREGDTQYF | TGTGCCAGTAGTCGGCGGGAAGGAGATACGCAGTATTTT
TRBJ2-7 | - | TRBV25-1 | - | CASSVNYEQYF | TGTGCCAGCAGTGTAAACTACGAGCAGTACTTC
TRBJ1-1 | - | TRBV5-5 | - | CASGFGHLNTEAFF | TGTGCCAGTGGATTCGGACACTTGAACACTGAAGCTTTCTTT
TRBJ1-1 | - | TRBV7-9 | - | CASTQGTNTEAFF | TGTGCCAGCACCCAGGGGACGAACACTGAAGCTTTCTTT
TRBJ1-5 | TRBD1 | TRBV30 | - | CAWSRQDRGNQPQHF | TGTGCCTGGAGTCGTCAGGACAGGGGGAATCAGCCCCAGCATTTT
TRBJ1-2 | - | TRBV7-2 | - | CASSPDVSNYGYTF | TGTGCCAGCAGCCCCGATGTAAGCAACTATGGCTACACCTTC
TRBJ1-2 | - | TRBV6-5 | - | CASRGGPEGYTF | TGTGCCAGCAGAGGAGGACCGGAGGGCTACACCTTC
TRBJ1-2 | - | TRBV19 | - | CASTPPAGDGYGYTF | TGTGCCAGTACCCCACCGGCAGGGGACGGCTATGGCTACACCTTC
TRBJ1-5 | - | TRBV19 | - | CASTTGGGRYQPQHF | TGTGCCAGTACTACCGGGGGGGGGCGGTATCAGCCCCAGCATTTT
TRBJ2-1 | TRBD2 | TRBV7-2 | - | CASSLRLAGGGEQFF | TGTGCCAGCAGCTTAAGACTAGCGGGAGGCGGTGAGCAGTTCTTC
TRBJ2-3 | - | TRBV19 | - | CASGDRDTQYF | TGTGCCAGTGGTGATCGGGATACGCAGTATTTT
TRBJ2-3 | TRBD2 | TRBV30 | - | CAWSGTSGTDTQYF | TGTGCCTGGAGTGGGACTAGCGGCACAGATACGCAGTATTTT
TRBJ1-1 | TRBD1 | TRBV10-3 | - | CAISEGTGGMVNTEAFF | TGTGCCATCAGTGAAGGGACAGGGGGAATGGTGAACACTGAAGCTTTCTTT
TRBJ2-5 | TRBD2 | TRBV4-1 | - | CASSQGGTSKETQYF | TGCGCCAGCAGCCAAGGTGGGACTAGTAAAGAGACCCAGTACTTC
TRBJ2-2 | TRBD1 | TRBV9 | - | CASSVDRGPVNTGELFF | TGTGCCAGCAGCGTCGACAGGGGGCCCGTGAACACCGGGGAGCTGTTTTTT
TRBJ2-5 | TRBD1 | TRBV11-2 | - | CASSSLRGPVETQYF | TGTGCCAGCAGCTCCCTTAGGGGGCCTGTGGAGACCCAGTACTTC
TRBJ2-3 | TRBD2 | TRBV30 | - | CAWTGLAGATDTQYF | TGTGCCTGGACGGGACTAGCGGGGGCTACAGATACGCAGTATTTT